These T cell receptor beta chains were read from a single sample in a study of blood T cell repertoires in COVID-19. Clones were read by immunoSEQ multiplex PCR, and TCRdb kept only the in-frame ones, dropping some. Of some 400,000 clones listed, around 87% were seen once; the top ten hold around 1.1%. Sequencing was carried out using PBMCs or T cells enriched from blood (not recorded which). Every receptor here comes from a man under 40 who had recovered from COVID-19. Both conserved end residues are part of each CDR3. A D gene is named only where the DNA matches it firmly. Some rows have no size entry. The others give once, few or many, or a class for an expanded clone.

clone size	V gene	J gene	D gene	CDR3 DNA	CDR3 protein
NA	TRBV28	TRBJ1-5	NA	TGTGCCAGCAGCAATAGTGGTGAGCCCCAGCATTTT	CASSNSGEPQHF
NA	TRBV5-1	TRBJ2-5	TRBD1	TGCGCCAGCAGCCCCGGGACAGGGGGCGGGGAGACCCAGTACTTC	CASSPGTGGGETQYF
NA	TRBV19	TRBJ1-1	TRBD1	TGTGCCAGTAGTATCGGGACAGGGGGTGAAGCTTTCTTT	CASSIGTGGEAFF
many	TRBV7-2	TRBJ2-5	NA	TGTGCCAGCAGCTTAGGATTCGGCAGGGGGGTCGAGACCCAGTACTTC	CASSLGFGRGVETQYF
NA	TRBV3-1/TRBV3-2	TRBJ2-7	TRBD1	TGTGCCAGCAGTCGGACAGGGGGATCCTACGAGCAGTACTTC	CASSRTGGSYEQYF
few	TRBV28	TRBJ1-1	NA	TGTGCCAGCCTTAACTCCGGTCGCACTGAAGCTTTCTTT	CASLNSGRTEAFF
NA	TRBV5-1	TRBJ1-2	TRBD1	TGCGCCAGCAGCGCCGGTACCGGGACAGGGGGCACTGGCTACACCTTC	CASSAGTGTGGTGYTF
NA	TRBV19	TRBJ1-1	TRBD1	TGTGCCAGTAGTTGGACAGGGAACACTGAAGCTTTCTTT	CASSWTGNTEAFF
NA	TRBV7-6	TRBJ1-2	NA	TGTGCCAGCAGCCCTTTTGGAGCTAACTATGGCTACACCTTC	CASSPFGANYGYTF
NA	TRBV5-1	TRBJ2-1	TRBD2	TGCGCCAGCAGCCGGGGGATAGCGGGAGGGATATACAATGAGCAGTTCTTC	CASSRGIAGGIYNEQFF
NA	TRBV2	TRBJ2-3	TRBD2	TGTGCCAGCAGCCCGCTAGCGGGAGTTTTAGATACGCAGTATTTT	CASSPLAGVLDTQYF
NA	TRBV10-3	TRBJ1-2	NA	TGTGCCATCAGTGAGGAGGTGATGGGCTATGGCTACACCTTC	CAISEEVMGYGYTF
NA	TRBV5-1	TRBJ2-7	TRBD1	TGCGCCAGCAGCTCGGGACAGAGCTTCGACGAGCAGTACTTC	CASSSGQSFDEQYF
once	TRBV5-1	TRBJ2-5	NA	TGCGCCAGCAGCTTGGCTCTAACGTCCCGCTTACAAGAGACCCAGTACTTC	CASSLALTSRLQETQYF
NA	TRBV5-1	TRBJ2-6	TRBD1	TGCGCCAGCAGCCTGACAGGGACCTCTGGGGCCAACGTCCTGACTTTC	CASSLTGTSGANVLTF
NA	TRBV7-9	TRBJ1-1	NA	TGTGCCAGCAGCCACTCGGGCGGGGGGACGGGGACTGAAGCTTTCTTT	CASSHSGGGTGTEAFF
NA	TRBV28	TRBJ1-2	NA	TGTGCCAGCAGTGCCGGGGGTAAATTGGGCGGCTACACCTTC	CASSAGGKLGGYTF
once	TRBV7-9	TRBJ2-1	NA	TGTGCCAGCAGCTTAATGTATGCAGGTTACTCCTACAATGAGCAGTTCTTC	CASSLMYAGYSYNEQFF
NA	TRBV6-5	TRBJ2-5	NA	TGTGCCAGCAGTTCCCTTCAAGAGACCCAGTACTTC	CASSSLQETQYF
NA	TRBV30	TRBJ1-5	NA	TGTGCCTGGAGTACCCGGGAGAATCAGCCCCAGCATTTT	CAWSTRENQPQHF
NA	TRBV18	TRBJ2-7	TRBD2	TGTGCCAGCTCACTGGTGGGGGAGGGAATCTACGAGCAGTACTTC	CASSLVGEGIYEQYF
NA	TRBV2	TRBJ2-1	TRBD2	TGTGCCAGCAGTGAACTAGCGGCCTACAATGAGCAGTTCTTC	CASSELAAYNEQFF
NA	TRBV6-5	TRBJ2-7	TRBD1	TGTGCCAGCAGTTTGTCCGGGACAGCAAATCTCTACGAGCAGTACTTC	CASSLSGTANLYEQYF
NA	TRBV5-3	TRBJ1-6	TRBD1	TGTGTCAGAAGGGGAACACAGGGGGAGCACTCACCCCTCCACTTT	CVRRGTQGEHSPLHF
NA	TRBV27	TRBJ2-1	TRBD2	TGTGCCAGCAGTTTCAGCGGGAGAACCTACAATGAGCAGTTCTTC	CASSFSGRTYNEQFF
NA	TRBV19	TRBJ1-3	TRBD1	TGTGCCAGTAGTATGCGGGACAGAGGAAACACCATATATTTT	CASSMRDRGNTIYF
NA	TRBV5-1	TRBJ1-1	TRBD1	TGCGCCAGCAGCGAAGGACAGGGCATGAACACTGAAGCTTTCTTT	CASSEGQGMNTEAFF
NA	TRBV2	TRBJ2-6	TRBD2	TGTGCCAGCAGTACCCCCCGGGGGGGCGCGGCTGGGGCCAACGTCCTGACTTTC	CASSTPRGGAAGANVLTF
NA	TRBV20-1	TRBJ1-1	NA	TGCAGTGTAGGGGAGGCTGAAGCTTTCTTT	CSVGEAEAFF
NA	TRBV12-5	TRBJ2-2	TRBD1	TGTGCTAGTGGTCCCGGACAGGTGGGAACCGGGGAGCTGTTTTTT	CASGPGQVGTGELFF
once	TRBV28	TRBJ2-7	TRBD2	TGTGCCAGCTCCAATTACGAGACCGGGACTAGCTTCTACTACGAGCAGTACTTC	CASSNYETGTSFYYEQYF
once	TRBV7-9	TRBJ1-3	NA	TGTGCCAGCAGCCGTGACCAGGACAAAACTGGAAACACCATATATTTT	CASSRDQDKTGNTIYF
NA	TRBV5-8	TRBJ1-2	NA	TGTGCCAGCAGCCAAGCGGGACTCACATATGGCTACACCTTC	CASSQAGLTYGYTF
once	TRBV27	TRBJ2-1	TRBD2	TGTGCCAGCCGTGTGGGGGGGGGTAATGAGCAGTTCTTC	CASRVGGGNEQFF
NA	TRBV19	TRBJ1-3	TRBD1	TGTGCCAGTACGACAGGGACAAATGGAAACACCATATATTTT	CASTTGTNGNTIYF
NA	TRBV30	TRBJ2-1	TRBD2	TGTGCCTGGAGTGCGGCTAGCGGGAGGAGGGAGCAGTTCTTC	CAWSAASGRREQFF
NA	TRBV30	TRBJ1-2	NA	TGTGCCTGGTGCCCGGGGGACGGATATGGCTACACCTTC	CAWCPGDGYGYTF
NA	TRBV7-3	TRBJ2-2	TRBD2	TGTGCCAGCAGCTTACTAGCGGGAGGTACCGGGGAGCTGTTTTTT	CASSLLAGGTGELFF
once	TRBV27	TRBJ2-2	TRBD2	TGTGCCAGCCAATTAGCGGGAGGGACCGGGGAGCTGTTTTTT	CASQLAGGTGELFF
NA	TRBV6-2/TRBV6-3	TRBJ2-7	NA	TGTGCCAGCAGCAAGGGGTCCGATCTCTCCTACGAGCAGTACTTC	CASSKGSDLSYEQYF
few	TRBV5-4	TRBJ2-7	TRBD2	TGTGCCAGCAGCTTGGGGCTAGCGGGAGCTAAGTACGAGCAGTACTTC	CASSLGLAGAKYEQYF
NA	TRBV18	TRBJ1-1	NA	TGTGCCAGCTCACCACAAAGGGGGAGCGGCACTGAAGCTTTCTTT	CASSPQRGSGTEAFF
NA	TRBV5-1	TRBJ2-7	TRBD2	TGCGCCAGCAGTTCTAGCGGGGAGTCCTACGAGCAGTACTTC	CASSSSGESYEQYF
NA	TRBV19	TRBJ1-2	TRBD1	TGTGCCAGTAGGCCAGGCCAGGGGGCTAACTATGGCTACACCTTC	CASRPGQGANYGYTF
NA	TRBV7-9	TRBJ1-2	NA	TGTGCCAGCAGCTCCGCAGGTGACACCTTC	CASSSAGDTF
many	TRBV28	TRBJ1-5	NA	TGTGCCAGCAGCCTCGTCGGGGATGGTCAGCCCCAGCATTTT	CASSLVGDGQPQHF
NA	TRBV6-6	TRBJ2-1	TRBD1	TGTGCCAGCAGGTCAGGGGGTTTCAATGAGCAGTTCTTC	CASRSGGFNEQFF
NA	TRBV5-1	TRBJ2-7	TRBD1	TGCGCCAGCAGGCCGGGACAGCCATCCTACGAGCAGTACTTC	CASRPGQPSYEQYF
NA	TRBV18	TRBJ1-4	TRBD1	TGTGCCAGCTCACGAGGACAGGTTAATGAAAAACTGTTTTTT	CASSRGQVNEKLFF